These 2 T cell receptor beta chains share one sample of origin, sequenced in a study of graft-versus-host responses after intestinal transplantation. The assay was immunoSEQ multiplex PCR, and TCRdb's table has in-frame clones only and misses some. The sample holds 75,000 to 100,000 clones, roughly 83% seen once. The source material was PBMCs, sampled 255 days after intestinal transplant. All receptors derive from a human patient who received an intestinal transplant, so some T cells may come from the graft donor.

The rearrangement links TRBV28 to TRBJ1-6; unclear D gene. The CDR3 loop spans 16 amino acids. Trimming took off 0 bases at V and 7 bases at J, with 13 bases between the two ends. CDR1 is MDHEN and CDR2 is SYDVKM in the germline V gene. The CDR3: CASSLCQETRNSPLHF. The CDR3 nucleotides are TGTGCCAGCAGTTTATGCCAGGAAACGCGCAATTCACCCCTCCACTTT. Based on the CDR3 plus reference TRBV28 and TRBJ1-6, the full variable domain is DVKVTQSSRYLVKRTGEKVFLECVQDMDHENMFWYRQDPGLGLRLIYFSYDVKMKEKGDIPEGYSVSREKKERFSLILESASTNQTSMYLCASSLCQETRNSPLHFGNGTRLTVT.

The chain has TRBV28 and TRBJ1-2; D not certain. Trimming removed 3 bases from V and 7 bases from J, with 6 bases in between. The CDR3 extends over 11 amino acids. CDR1 and CDR2 (germline): MDHEN, SYDVKM. The DNA for the CDR3 is TGTGCCAGCAGTTTTCGGGGTGGCTACACCTTC. Its protein product is CASSFRGGYTF.